The 16 T cell receptor beta chains in this list originate from one sample, sequenced in a study of T-cell memory formation after mild COVID-19 (dated by TCRdb to the early 2020s). The library was produced with 5' RACE. The sequencer was an Illumina NovaSeq 6000. TCRdb cleaned the public reads at Q25 with fastp, built clones with MiXCR and kept in-frame beta chains. Here each entry gathers all rows of one CDR3 protein and keeps the most common genes and DNA. Within this sample are roughly 350,000 distinct CDR3 sequences, with over 20% of them counted one time only. In total, the top ten clones hold under 15% of the sample. The specimen was PBMCs or a T cell subset sorted from them (not recorded which). The receptors originated from an adult woman who had mild COVID-19 (a few samples of this study predate the infection). The sample titles of this study are shuffled in the database, so cell type and time point are left out; the donor was told from shared clones.

This clonotype was observed a few times. The CDR3 DNA reads as TGCAGTGCCCGAGGTAGGCAGCGAGCTTTCTTT. It specifies CSARGRQRAFF. This chain uses TRBV20-1 with TRBJ1-1; no clear D. Trimming removed 6 bases at V and 10 bases at J, with 15 bases between. CDR1 and CDR2 from the germline V gene are DFQATT and SNEGSKA (reference sequence). The CDR3 consists of 11 residues.

This clonotype was picked up one time. Its ends do not fully match the called genes, so a read error is possible. The chain uses TRBV7-3 and TRBJ2-1, with 13 bases lining up with TRBD2. The CDR3 sequence is 15 residues long. Germline-derived CDR1 and CDR2 are SGHTA and FQGTGA. CDR3: CDSSPGTSGIREQFF. Written as DNA, the CDR3 is TGTGACAGCAGCCCCGGGACTAGCGGGATTCGGGAGCAGTTCTTC.

This clonotype was observed a few times. The chain is built from TRBV30 and TRBJ2-5; tentatively, D is TRBD1 (6 bases). With 3 bases removed from V and 7 bases from J, the gap between germline ends came to 18 bases. The germline V gene encodes CDR1 GTSNPN and CDR2 SVGIG (reference sequence). This CDR3 contains 14 residues. CDR3 sequence reads: CAWREQGVKGTQYF. The CDR3 DNA reads as TGTGCCTGGAGGGAACAGGGAGTGAAAGGGACCCAGTACTTC.

This clonotype turned up a few times. The CDR3 region has the DNA TGTGCCAGCTCACCACAGGGGGACGGCTACACCTTC. It encodes CASSPQGDGYTF. The chain employs TRBV18 and TRBJ1-2, with TRBD1 as a possible D gene (6 bases). Trimming pared 1 base from V and 8 bases from J, leaving 8 bases between. The CDR3 contains 12 residues. CDR1 is KGHSH, CDR2 LQKENI, per germline.

This clonotype was detected only a few times. This chain joins TRBV5-1 and TRBJ2-1; TRBD2 aligns across 10 bases. V shed 1 base, J shed 7 bases, and the junction held 8 bases outside the gene matches. CDR1 SGHRS and CDR2 YFSETQ come from the germline V gene. The CDR3 loop spans 16 amino acids. CDR3 amino acids: CASSLSPSGRSNEQFF. The CDR3 coding sequence is TGCGCCAGCAGCTTGAGTCCTAGCGGGAGAAGTAATGAGCAGTTCTTC.

The chain combines TRBV29-1 with TRBJ2-3; D is tentatively TRBD1 or TRBD2 (5 bases each). CDR1 and CDR2 from the germline V gene are SQVTM and ANQGSEA. The germline V and J ends were trimmed by 5 bases and 1 base, with 7 bases remaining between them. The CDR3 spans 12 residues. The CDR3 loop is CSVRGGTDTQYF. In DNA, the CDR3 is TGCAGCGTTAGAGGGGGCACAGATACGCAGTATTTT.

The sample holds a few counts of this clonotype. The genes are TRBV12-3 or TRBV12-4 and TRBJ2-5, with TRBD2 matching over 9 bases. Trimming at V came to 4 bases and at J to 5 bases, leaving 2 bases not matched to a gene. The CDR3 consists of 13 residues. CDR3 amino acids: CASSYGTSETQYF. Here the CDR3 DNA reads TGTGCCAGCAGTTACGGGACTAGCGAGACCCAGTACTTC.

The chain uses TRBV7-3 and TRBJ2-1, with 11 bases lining up with TRBD2. This CDR3 comprises 15 residues. Germline V CDR1 and CDR2: SGHTA, FQGTGA. Trimming at V came to 5 bases and at J to 8 bases, leaving 8 bases not matched to a gene. The CDR3 DNA is TGTGCCAGCAGCACCTTAGCGGGAGGGCGGCATGAGCAGTTCTTC. Its translation is CASSTLAGGRHEQFF.

This clonotype was detected a few times. The chain is built from TRBV4-3 and TRBJ1-1; the D gene is possibly TRBD1 (5 bases). Trimming took 0 bases from V and 4 from J, leaving 12 bases between them. CDR1 and CDR2 (germline): LGHNA, YSLEER. This CDR3 spans 15 amino acids. CDR3 coding DNA: TGCGCCAGCAGCCAAGAGGCAGGGCGGGTCACTGAAGCTTTCTTT. It translates to CASSQEAGRVTEAFF.

The CDR3 DNA is TGCAGTGCTCCGGACCCCCAGGTCTACAATCAGCCCCAGCATTTT. It is translated as CSAPDPQVYNQPQHF. The chain carries TRBV20-1 and TRBJ1-5, with D unclear. Trimming left V 5 bases short and J 3 bases short, with 17 bases between. The CDR3 length is 15 residues. Germline lookup yields CDR1 DFQATT and CDR2 SNEGSKA (reference sequence).

Ten or more counts support this clonotype. The rearrangement joins TRBV5-1 to TRBJ1-1; no reliable D call. V dropped 0 bases and J dropped 1 base, with 13 bases sitting between them. The CDR3 totals 16 residues. The V gene's germline CDR1 is SGHRS and CDR2 YFSETQ. CDR3 nucleotide sequence: TGCGCCAGCAGCTTGGAGCAGGCACTCACGAACACTGAAGCTTTCTTT. Its translation: CASSLEQALTNTEAFF.

V is TRBV7-3 and J is TRBJ2-5; 10 nucleotides match TRBD2. Germline V CDR1 and CDR2: SGHTA, FQGTGA. Germline trimming cut 5 bases from V and 5 bases from J; bases unmatched to any gene: 11. The CDR3 contains 16 residues. CDR3 in amino acids: CASSVGTSEFGETQYF. The CDR3 DNA follows: TGTGCCAGCAGCGTAGGGACTAGCGAGTTTGGTGAGACCCAGTACTTC.

This clonotype turned up a few times. This chain's CDR3 is CSADTGNTEAFF. CDR3 in DNA: TGCAGTGCTGATACGGGGAACACTGAAGCTTTCTTT. J is TRBJ1-1 and V is TRBV20-1; D unresolved. V lost 5 bases, J lost 1 base, and 8 bases lay in between. Germline assignment: CDR1 DFQATT and CDR2 SNEGSKA (reference sequence). The CDR3 is 12 amino acids.

This chain uses TRBV7-2 with TRBJ2-1; D unclear. From germline, CDR1 is SGHTA and CDR2 FQGNSA. Deletions cut 0 bases from V and 4 bases from J, with 4 bases between. CDR3 length: 13 amino acids. The CDR3 DNA reads as TGTGCCAGCAGCTTAGCGGAGTACAATGAGCAGTTCTTC. Protein: CASSLAEYNEQFF.

In its sample, this clonotype was seen many times. V is TRBV5-1 and J is TRBJ2-1, with D possibly being TRBD2 (6 bases). CDR1 and CDR2 from the germline V gene are SGHRS and YFSETQ. The CDR3 consists of 15 residues. V shed 4 bases and J shed 4 bases, with 15 bases lying between them. The CDR3 region has the DNA TGCGCCAGCAGCCCGGGCGGGACCGGGTACAATGAGCAGTTCTTC. The encoded protein is CASSPGGTGYNEQFF. Complete variable domain (other parts from reference TRBV5-1 and TRBJ2-1): KAGVTQTPRYLIKTRGQQVTLSCSPISGHRSVSWYQQTPGQGLQFLFEYFSETQRNKGNFPGRFSGRQFSNSRSEMNVSTLELGDSALYLCASSPGGTGYNEQFFGPGTRLTVL.

This clonotype was counted between two and nine times. V gene TRBV12-3 or TRBV12-4 combines with J gene TRBJ2-7; TRBD1 aligns across 12 bases. This CDR3 spans 14 amino acids. Germline trimming cut 6 bases from V and 6 bases from J; bases unmatched to any gene: 6. CDR3 loop: CASSRDRGLSEQYF. CDR3 DNA: TGTGCCAGCAGCCGGGACAGGGGGCTGAGCGAGCAGTACTTC.